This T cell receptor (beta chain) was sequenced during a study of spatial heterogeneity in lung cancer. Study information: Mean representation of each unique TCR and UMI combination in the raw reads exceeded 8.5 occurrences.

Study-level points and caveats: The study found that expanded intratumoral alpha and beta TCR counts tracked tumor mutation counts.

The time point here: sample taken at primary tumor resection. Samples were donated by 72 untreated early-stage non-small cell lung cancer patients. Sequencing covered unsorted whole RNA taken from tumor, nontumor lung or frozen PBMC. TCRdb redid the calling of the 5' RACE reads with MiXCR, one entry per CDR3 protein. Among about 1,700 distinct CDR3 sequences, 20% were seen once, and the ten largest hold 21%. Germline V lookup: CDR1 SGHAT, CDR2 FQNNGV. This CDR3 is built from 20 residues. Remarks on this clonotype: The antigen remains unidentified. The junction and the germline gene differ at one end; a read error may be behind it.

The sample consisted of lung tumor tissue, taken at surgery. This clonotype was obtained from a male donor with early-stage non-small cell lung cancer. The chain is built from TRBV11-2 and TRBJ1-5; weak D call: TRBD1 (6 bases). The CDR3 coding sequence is TGTGCCAGCCATTCTTGGTTATCAGTGCAGGGGAACCTCTCGGAGCAGCCCCAGCACTTT. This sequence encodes CASHSWLSVQGNLSEQPQHF.